Presented here are 21 T cell receptor beta chains from one specimen sequenced in a study of cytomegalovirus exposure and HLA in healthy donors. PCR used 60 Vbeta primers and 13 Jbeta primers. Method: immunoSEQ multiplex PCR; TCRdb's copy keeps in-frame clones and lacks some. Found here are under 200,000 clones, roughly 74% of them singletons; the top ten hold around 14%. Sequenced material: PBMCs. All receptors derive from a woman in her 30s in good health and CMV-seropositive.

The chain uses TRBV9 and TRBJ2-2; a possible D gene is TRBD1 (6 bases). This CDR3 comprises 16 residues. Germline V gives CDR1 SGDLS, CDR2 YYNGEE. V shed 3 bases and J shed 0 bases, with 12 bases lying between them. CDR3 protein: CASSGFSGANTGELFF. The CDR3 region has the DNA TGTGCCAGCAGCGGTTTCTCAGGGGCGAACACCGGGGAGCTGTTTTTT.

The V gene is TRBV7-9, the J gene TRBJ1-6, with a possible D match to TRBD1 (6 bases). This CDR3 spans 17 amino acids. Germline-derived CDR1 and CDR2 are SEHNR and FQNEAQ (reference sequence). With 5 bases removed from V and 0 bases from J, the gap between germline ends came to 14 bases. The CDR3 nucleotides are TGTGCCAGCAGCCCGATAACAGGGAGCTCCTATAATTCACCCCTCCACTTT. It is translated as CASSPITGSSYNSPLHF.

This clone was recorded once. The chain has TRBV5-6 and TRBJ1-6, with D possibly matching TRBD1 (6 bases). CDR3 size: 15 residues. The germline gives CDR1 SGHDT, CDR2 YYEEEE. The V end was cut by 1 base, the J end by 8 bases, with 13 bases between. The CDR3 loop is CASSLNRAGDSPLHF. The CDR3 bases are TGTGCCAGCAGCTTGAACCGGGCAGGGGATTCACCCCTCCACTTT.

The chain links TRBV11-1 to TRBJ2-7; weak D call: TRBD2 (6 bases). This CDR3 has 15 residues. The germline V gene encodes CDR1 SGHAT and CDR2 FQDESV (reference sequence). V lost 2 bases and J 2 bases, leaving 13 bases between the germline ends. CDR3 protein: CASSLIGGVAYEQYF. DNA of the CDR3: TGTGCCAGCAGCTTAATCGGGGGAGTTGCCTACGAGCAGTACTTC.

The CDR3 DNA reads TGCAGCGTTGAAAGGGGGACCCGTGGCCGTCGTCAGGGTCCGCAGCTAGGAAAACTGTTTTTT. Translation: CSVERGTRGRRQGPQLGKLFF. The V gene is TRBV29-1, the J gene TRBJ1-4, with D tentatively TRBD1 (6 bases). Trimming took off 2 bases at V and 10 bases at J, with 38 bases between the two ends. CDR1 and CDR2 (germline): SQVTM, ANQGSEA. CDR3 length equals 21 residues.

There are a few counts of this clone. The chain is built from TRBV27 and TRBJ2-1, with D possibly TRBD1 on 6 matching bases. Germline V CDR1 and CDR2: MNHEY, SMNVEV (reference sequence). The CDR3 spans 15 residues. V lost 2 bases, J lost 2 bases, and 10 bases lay in between. DNA of the CDR3: TGTGCCAGCAGTTTACTAGGGACACCCTACAATGAGCAGTTCTTC. It codes for CASSLLGTPYNEQFF.

The V and J genes are TRBV20-1 and TRBJ2-5; no clear D. Trimming removed 4 bases from V and 7 bases from J, with 7 bases in between. The CDR3 is made up of 10 amino acids. The germline V gene encodes CDR1 DFQATT and CDR2 SNEGSKA (reference sequence). The CDR3 spells CSANPRTQYF. In nucleotides, the CDR3 is TGCAGTGCTAACCCGAGGACCCAGTACTTC.

The J gene is TRBJ1-2, the V gene TRBV7-8, with D perhaps matching TRBD1 (5 bases). Germline CDR1 SGHVS, CDR2 FQNEAQ. Trimming pared 10 bases from V and 4 bases from J, leaving 16 bases between. This CDR3 comprises 13 residues. The CDR3 nucleotides read TGTGCCATAGGCCTTCAGGGATCCTATGGCTACACCTTC. This translates into CAIGLQGSYGYTF.

This clone appeared a few times. The chain links TRBV28 to TRBJ2-2; a possible D gene is TRBD2 (6 bases). With 10 bases removed from V and 4 bases from J, the gap between germline ends came to 22 bases. From germline, CDR1 is MDHEN and CDR2 SYDVKM. This CDR3 contains 16 residues. The CDR3 DNA sequence: TGTGCCAACCCCTCCCCGGACTACCCAATCACCGGGGAGCTGTTTTTT. Translated, it gives CANPSPDYPITGELFF.

The rearrangement joins TRBV11-3 to TRBJ1-1, with D perhaps TRBD1 (6 bases). Germline V gives CDR1 SGHNT, CDR2 YENEEA. Trimming pared 1 base from V and 0 bases from J, leaving 15 bases between. The CDR3 consists of 17 residues. The CDR3, as DNA: TGTGCCAGCAGCTTAGTGGGGCCAGGGGATATGAACACTGAAGCTTTCTTT. It codes for CASSLVGPGDMNTEAFF.

This chain joins TRBV6-1 and TRBJ1-5; D not resolved. Trimming removed 6 bases at V and 6 bases at J, with 9 bases between. The CDR3 has 12 amino acids. Germline V gene sequence: CDR1 MNHNS, CDR2 SASEGT. DNA of the CDR3: TGTGCCAGCAGAGGAGAAATTCAGCCCCAGCATTTT. This encodes CASRGEIQPQHF.

This clone was detected a few times. V gene TRBV5-6 combines with J gene TRBJ1-3, with no clear D. The CDR3 length is 16 residues. Trimming shortened V by 4 bases and J by 2 bases, and 16 bases separated the two germline ends. Germline CDR1 and CDR2: SGHDT and YYEEEE. This CDR3 reads CASSPTVIKAGNTIYF. Here the CDR3 DNA reads TGTGCCAGCAGCCCCACAGTGATCAAGGCTGGAAACACCATATATTTT. The whole variable domain, remainder taken from reference TRBV5-6 and TRBJ1-3, is DAGVTQSPTHLIKTRGQQVTLRCSPKSGHDTVSWYQQALGQGPQFIFQYYEEEERQRGNFPDRFSGHQFPNYSSELNVNALLLGDSALYLCASSPTVIKAGNTIYFGEGSWLTVV.

The chain joins TRBV29-1 to TRBJ2-1; D might be TRBD1 (6 bases). Germline lookup yields CDR1 SQVTM and CDR2 ANQGSEA. The CDR3 covers 13 residues. V lost 0 bases, J lost 10 bases, and 13 bases lay in between. The CDR3 loop is CSVEDHREMEQFF. The CDR3 bases are TGCAGCGTTGAAGATCACAGGGAAATGGAGCAGTTCTTC.

This chain links TRBV6-6 with TRBJ1-2; TRBD1 might be the D (5 bases). The CDR3 length is 14 residues. V was clipped by 7 bases and J by 6 bases, with 18 bases between them. Germline CDR1 MNHNY, CDR2 SVGAGI (reference sequence). CDR3 sequence reads: CASKKRGNDDGYTF. For the CDR3, the DNA is TGTGCCAGCAAGAAACGGGGGAACGATGATGGCTACACCTTC.

To note about this clone: One junction end does not reproduce the germline sequence, and a read error may be involved. V gene TRBV7-7 combines with J gene TRBJ2-3, with 7 bases that match TRBD2. The CDR3 totals 15 residues. Germline CDR1 and CDR2: SSHAT and FNYEAQ (reference sequence). The CDR3 DNA is TGTGCTAGCAGCCAGCTAGCGGCCACCACAGATACGCAGTATTTT. Translation: CASSQLAATTDTQYF.

The chain has TRBV4-2 and TRBJ2-3; 9 nucleotides agree with TRBD2. Trimming at V came to 0 bases and at J to 6 bases, leaving 10 bases not matched to a gene. CDR1 and CDR2 from the germline V gene are LGHNA and YNFKEQ. The CDR3 is made up of 17 amino acids. The CDR3 nucleotides are TGTGCCAGCAGCCAAGAATCTAGCGGGGTTGCATACGATACGCAGTATTTT. It specifies CASSQESSGVAYDTQYF.

This clone appeared a few times. The J gene is TRBJ2-1, the V gene TRBV4-2; D uncertain. V gave up 0 bases and J gave up 5 bases, with 5 bases separating them. CDR1 and CDR2 (germline): LGHNA, YNFKEQ. The CDR3 has 13 amino acids. The CDR3 DNA reads TGTGCCAGCAGCCAAGACGCGCACAATGAGCAGTTCTTC. This sequence encodes CASSQDAHNEQFF.

The CDR3 nucleotides are TGTGCCAGCAGGGGACAGGGGCCTCGGGAAAAACTGTTTTTT. Translated, it gives CASRGQGPREKLFF. V gene TRBV27 combines with J gene TRBJ1-4; 10 bases agree with TRBD1. The V gene end was trimmed by 6 bases and the J gene end by 8 bases; junction bases not matched to a gene: 6. The CDR3 is 14 amino acids. Germline assignment: CDR1 MNHEY and CDR2 SMNVEV (reference sequence).

In its sample, this clone was seen once. This chain joins TRBV4-1 and TRBJ1-2; D is undetermined. V was trimmed by 0 bases and J by 1 base, leaving 9 bases between them. Per the germline V gene, CDR1 is MGHRA and CDR2 is YSYEKL. This CDR3 contains 15 residues. The CDR3 sequence: CASSQDTPGNYGYTF. The CDR3 region has the DNA TGCGCCAGCAGCCAAGATACCCCAGGTAACTATGGCTACACCTTC.

The genes are TRBV27 and TRBJ1-4; TRBD1 matches 10 bases. V dropped 3 bases and J dropped 13; count of bases not matched to a gene: 8. The CDR3 runs to 14 residues. From germline, CDR1 is MNHEY and CDR2 SMNVEV (reference sequence). CDR3: CASSLGQGRLRLFF. The CDR3 nucleotides are TGTGCCAGCAGTTTGGGACAGGGGCGGTTGAGACTGTTTTTT.

V gene TRBV28 combines with J gene TRBJ2-6; D possibly corresponds to TRBD1 (6 bases). The germline V gene encodes CDR1 MDHEN and CDR2 SYDVKM. Trimming removed 6 bases at V and 0 bases at J, with 9 bases between. This CDR3 is 15 amino acids long. The chain's CDR3 is CASRDRFSGANVLTF. In DNA, the CDR3 is TGTGCCAGCAGGGACAGATTCTCTGGGGCCAACGTCCTGACTTTC.